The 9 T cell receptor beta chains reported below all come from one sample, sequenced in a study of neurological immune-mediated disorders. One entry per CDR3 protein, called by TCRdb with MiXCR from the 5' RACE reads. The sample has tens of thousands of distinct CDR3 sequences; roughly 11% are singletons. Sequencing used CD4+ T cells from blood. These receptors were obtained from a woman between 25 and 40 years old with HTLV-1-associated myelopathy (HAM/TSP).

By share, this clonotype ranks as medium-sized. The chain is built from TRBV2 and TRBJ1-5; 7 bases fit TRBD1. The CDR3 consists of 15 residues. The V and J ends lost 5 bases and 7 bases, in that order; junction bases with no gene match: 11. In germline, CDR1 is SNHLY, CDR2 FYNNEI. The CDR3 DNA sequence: TGTGCCAGCAGTACCCAGGGGGGAGGGCTCCAGCCCCAGCATTTT. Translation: CASSTQGGGLQPQHF.

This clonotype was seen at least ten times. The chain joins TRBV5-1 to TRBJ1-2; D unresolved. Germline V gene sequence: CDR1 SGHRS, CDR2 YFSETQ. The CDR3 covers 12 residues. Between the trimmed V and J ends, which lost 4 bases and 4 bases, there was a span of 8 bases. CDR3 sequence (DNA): TGCGCCAGCAGCGCAGACTCCTATGGCTACACCTTC. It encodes CASSADSYGYTF.

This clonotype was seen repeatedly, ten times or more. The CDR3 region is CASSLSGLGTEHQPQHF. The CDR3 DNA follows: TGTGCCAGTAGTCTGAGCGGGTTGGGAACAGAGCATCAGCCCCAGCATTTT. The gene calls are TRBV19 and TRBJ1-5, with unresolved D. Germline V gives CDR1 LNHDA, CDR2 SQIVND (reference sequence). This CDR3 region has 17 residues. Trimming left V 5 bases short and J 5 bases short, with 22 bases between.

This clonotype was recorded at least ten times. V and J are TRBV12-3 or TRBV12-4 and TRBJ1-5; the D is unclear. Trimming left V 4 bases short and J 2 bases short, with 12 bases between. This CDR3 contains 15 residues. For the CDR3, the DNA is TGTGCCAGCAGTTCCCGTGGACGGCGCAATCAGCCCCAGCATTTT. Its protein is CASSSRGRRNQPQHF.

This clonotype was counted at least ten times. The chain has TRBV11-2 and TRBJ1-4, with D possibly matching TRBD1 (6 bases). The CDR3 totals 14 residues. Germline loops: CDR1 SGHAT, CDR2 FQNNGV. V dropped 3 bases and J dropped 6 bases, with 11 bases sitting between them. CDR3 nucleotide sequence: TGTGCCAGCAGCTTTGTGGACAGTCATGAAAAACTGTTTTTT. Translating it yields CASSFVDSHEKLFF.

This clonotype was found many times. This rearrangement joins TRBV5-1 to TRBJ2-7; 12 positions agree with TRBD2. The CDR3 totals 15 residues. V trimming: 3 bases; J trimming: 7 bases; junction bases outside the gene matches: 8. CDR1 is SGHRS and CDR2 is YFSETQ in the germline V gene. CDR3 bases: TGCGCCAGCAGCTCTTGGACTAGCGGGGCGGGTGAGCAGTACTTC. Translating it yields CASSSWTSGAGEQYF. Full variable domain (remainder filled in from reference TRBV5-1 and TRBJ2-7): KAGVTQTPRYLIKTRGQQVTLSCSPISGHRSVSWYQQTPGQGLQFLFEYFSETQRNKGNFPGRFSGRQFSNSRSEMNVSTLELGDSALYLCASSSWTSGAGEQYFGPGTRLTVT.

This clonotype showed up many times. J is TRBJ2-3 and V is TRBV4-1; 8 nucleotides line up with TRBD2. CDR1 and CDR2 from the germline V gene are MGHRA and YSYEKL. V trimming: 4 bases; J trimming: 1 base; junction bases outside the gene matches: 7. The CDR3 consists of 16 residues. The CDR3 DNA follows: TGCGCCAGCAGCCTCACCTACGGGGGGGGCACAGATACGCAGTATTTT. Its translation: CASSLTYGGGTDTQYF.

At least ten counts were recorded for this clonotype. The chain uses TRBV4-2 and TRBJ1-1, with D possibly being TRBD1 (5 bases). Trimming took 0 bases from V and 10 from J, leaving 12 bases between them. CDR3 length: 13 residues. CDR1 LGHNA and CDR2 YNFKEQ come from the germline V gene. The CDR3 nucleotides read TGTGCCAGCAGCCAAGATGGGGGTGGGGGAGCTTTCTTT. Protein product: CASSQDGGGGAFF.

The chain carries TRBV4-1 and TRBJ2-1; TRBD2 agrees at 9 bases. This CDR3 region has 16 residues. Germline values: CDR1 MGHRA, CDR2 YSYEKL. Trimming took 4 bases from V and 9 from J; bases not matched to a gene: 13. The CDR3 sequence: CASSPLSGRSAIEQFF. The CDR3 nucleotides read TGCGCCAGCAGCCCTTTGAGCGGGAGGAGCGCGATTGAGCAGTTCTTC.